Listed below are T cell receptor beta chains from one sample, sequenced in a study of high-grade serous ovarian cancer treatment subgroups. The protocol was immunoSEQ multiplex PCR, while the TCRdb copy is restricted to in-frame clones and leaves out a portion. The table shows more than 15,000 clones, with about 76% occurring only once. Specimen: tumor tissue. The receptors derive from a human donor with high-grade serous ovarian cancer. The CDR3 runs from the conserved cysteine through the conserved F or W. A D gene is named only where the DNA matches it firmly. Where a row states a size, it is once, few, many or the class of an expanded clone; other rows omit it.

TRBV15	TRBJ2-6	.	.	TGTGCCACCAGCAGAGAACGGAGCTCTGGGGCCAACGTCCTGACTTTC	CATSRERSSGANVLTF
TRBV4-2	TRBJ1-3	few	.	TGTGCCAGCAGCCAAGTTGGGACACCCGGAAACACCATATATTTT	CASSQVGTPGNTIYF
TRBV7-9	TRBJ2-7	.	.	TGTGCCAGCAGCTTTGTGGGGGGCCCCTACGAGCAGTACTTC	CASSFVGGPYEQYF
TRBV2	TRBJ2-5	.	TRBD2	TGTGCCAGCAGTGAAAGCGGGGTAGGAGAGACCCAGTACTTC	CASSESGVGETQYF
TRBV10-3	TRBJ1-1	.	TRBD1	TGTGCCATCAGTAAGGGGGCAAACACTGAAGCTTTCTTT	CAISKGANTEAFF
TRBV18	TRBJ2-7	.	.	TGTGCCAGTTCACCAGGGACCCAGAGCCTCCTGGCGGAGCAGTACTTC	CASSPGTQSLLAEQYF
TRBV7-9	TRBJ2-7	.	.	TGTGCCAGCAGTCCCGAGAGCGCGGGGACCTACGAGCAGTACTTC	CASSPESAGTYEQYF
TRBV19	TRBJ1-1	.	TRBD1	TGTGCCAGTAGTATAGCGACAGGGGTAATGTTCACTGAAGCTTTCTTT	CASSIATGVMFTEAFF
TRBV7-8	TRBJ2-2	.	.	TGTGCCAGCAGCTCTCTTTTATACACCGGGGAGCTGTTTTTT	CASSSLLYTGELFF
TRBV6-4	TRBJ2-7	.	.	TGTGCCAGCATAGGACGACGAAACTACGAGCAGTACTTC	CASIGRRNYEQYF
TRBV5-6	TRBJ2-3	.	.	TGTGCCAGCAGCTTGGGGGGGAAACAGGCACCGCAGTATTTT	CASSLGGKQAPQYF
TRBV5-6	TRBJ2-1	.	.	TGTGCCAGCAGCTTGCGGTTCTGGGACTCTTACAATGAGCAGTTCTTC	CASSLRFWDSYNEQFF
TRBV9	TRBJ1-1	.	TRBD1	TGTGCCAGCAGCCTCCAGGGGGGGGAAACTGAAGCTTTCTTT	CASSLQGGETEAFF
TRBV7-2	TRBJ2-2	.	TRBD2	TGTGCCAGCAGCCGGAAAGCCGGGACTAGCGGGGGGGGCACCGGGGAGCTGTTTTTT	CASSRKAGTSGGGTGELFF
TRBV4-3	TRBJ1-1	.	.	TGCGCCAGCAGCCTGGGCCTTCTCGGCGACACTGAAGCTTTCTTT	CASSLGLLGDTEAFF
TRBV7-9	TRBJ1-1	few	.	TGTGCCAGCACCTCCCCTGGGGAGGGTAGGACTGAAGCTTTCTTT	CASTSPGEGRTEAFF
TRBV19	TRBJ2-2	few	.	TGTGCCAGTAGTAGGCAACCGAACACCGGGGAGCTGTTTTTT	CASSRQPNTGELFF
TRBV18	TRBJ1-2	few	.	TGTGCCAGCTCACCACCGCAGGGGAACTATGGCTACACCTTC	CASSPPQGNYGYTF
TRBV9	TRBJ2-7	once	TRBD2	TGTGCCAGCAGCTTGGGGACTAGCGGATACGAGCAGTACTTC	CASSLGTSGYEQYF
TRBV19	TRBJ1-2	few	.	TGTGCCAGTAGTATTTGGGGATCAAGCTATGGCTACACCTTC	CASSIWGSSYGYTF
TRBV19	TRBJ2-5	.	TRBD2	TGTGCCAGTAGTATTGAGCGGGGGAGGGGTACGACCCAGTACTTC	CASSIERGRGTTQYF
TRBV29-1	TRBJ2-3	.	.	TGCAGCGTAGGGGTCAACAGCAACACAGATACGCAGTATTTT	CSVGVNSNTDTQYF
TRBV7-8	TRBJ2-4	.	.	TGTGCCAGCAGCCTGCGGGCCTTTAAAGGGGACATTCAGTACTTC	CASSLRAFKGDIQYF
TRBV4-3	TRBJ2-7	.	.	TGCGCCAGCAGCCATGGCGACGGGGACGCCTACGAGCAGTACTTC	CASSHGDGDAYEQYF
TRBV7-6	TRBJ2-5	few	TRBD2	TGTGCCAGCAGTCGTTCAGCGGGGGGGCATCCGGCCCAGTACTTC	CASSRSAGGHPAQYF
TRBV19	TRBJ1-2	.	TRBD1	TGTGCCAGTAGTCCCGAGGACAGGGAGAACTATGGCTACACCTTC	CASSPEDRENYGYTF
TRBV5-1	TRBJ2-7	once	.	TGCGCCAGCAGCTTACACGGGAGCTCCTACGAGCAGTACTTC	CASSLHGSSYEQYF
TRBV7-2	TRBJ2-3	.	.	TGTGCCAGCAGCCCCTTTGGTACAAATGGGGATACGCAGTATTTT	CASSPFGTNGDTQYF
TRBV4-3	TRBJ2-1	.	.	TGCGCCAGCAGCCAAGAGGGGGCGCGGTACAATGAGCAGTTCTTC	CASSQEGARYNEQFF
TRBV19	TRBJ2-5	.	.	TGTGCCAGTAGTATAGATCACGGCAGGGGCGGCCAAGAGACCCAGTACTTC	CASSIDHGRGGQETQYF
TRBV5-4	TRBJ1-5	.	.	TGTGCCAGCAGCCGACTCCTATCCCCCAATCAGCCCCAGCATTTT	CASSRLLSPNQPQHF
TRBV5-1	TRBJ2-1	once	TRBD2	TGCGCCAGCAGCTGGACTAGCGGGGGTCACGGTGAGCAGTTCTTC	CASSWTSGGHGEQFF
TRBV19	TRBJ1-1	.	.	TGTGCCAGTAGTCTCTCCGTGTGGGACATGAACACTGAAGCTTTCTTT	CASSLSVWDMNTEAFF
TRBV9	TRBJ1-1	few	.	TGTGCCAGCTCACTTGGGGGGTTTGGGGATGAAGCTTTCTTT	CASSLGGFGDEAFF
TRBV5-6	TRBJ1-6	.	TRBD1	TGTGCCAGCAGCGTTCCGGGACAGGGTCACTCACCCCTCCACTTT	CASSVPGQGHSPLHF
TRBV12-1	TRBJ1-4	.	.	TGTGCCAGCAGCTCGGCCGGGACAGGGCTCCGTAATGAAAAACTGTTTTTT	CASSSAGTGLRNEKLFF
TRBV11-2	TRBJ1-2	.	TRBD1	TGTGCCAGCAGCCCGGGACAGGGATTCTATGGCTACACCTTC	CASSPGQGFYGYTF
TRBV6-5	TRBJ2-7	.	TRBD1	TGTGCCAGCGGCGACCGACAGGGGCCTACCTACGAGCAGTACTTC	CASGDRQGPTYEQYF
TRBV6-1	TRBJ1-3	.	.	TGTGCCAGCTTCCGGTGGGGCTCTGGAAACACCATATATTTT	CASFRWGSGNTIYF
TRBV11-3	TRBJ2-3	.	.	TGTGCCAGCTCGAGGGGGGGGTTCACAGATACGCAGTATTTT	CASSRGGFTDTQYF
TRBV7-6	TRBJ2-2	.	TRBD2	TGTGCCAGCAGCTTATCAGCGGGGGGGATCACCGGGGAGCTGTTTTTT	CASSLSAGGITGELFF
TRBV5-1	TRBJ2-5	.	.	TGCGCCAGCAGACCCGGGGGAATTGAGACCCAGTACTTC	CASRPGGIETQYF
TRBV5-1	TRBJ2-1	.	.	TGCGCCAGCAGCTTGATCAATGAGCAGTTCTTC	CASSLINEQFF
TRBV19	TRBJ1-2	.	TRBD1	TGTGCCAGTAGTATAGGTCCTCAGGGGGCTTACTATGGCTACACCTTC	CASSIGPQGAYYGYTF
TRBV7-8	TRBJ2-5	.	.	TGTGCCAGCAGCTTAGACCCCACCGTAGAGACCCAGTACTTC	CASSLDPTVETQYF